This TCR beta chain was retrieved from a study of graft-versus-host responses after intestinal transplantation. Study-level background: Recipients uniformly received anti-thymocyte globulin induction, followed by tacrolimus and steroids for approximately 3 years.

Findings of the study overall: Individuals carrying graft-donor T cell macrochimerism showed high graft-versus-host to host-versus-graft clonal ratios in allografts. Declines in HvG clones occurring early post-transplant were associated with peak circulating GvH clone levels. Among recipient marrow samples, GvH clones were found; some appeared first in ileum or blood.

This CDR3 region has 14 residues. Germline V CDR1 and CDR2: SNHLY, FYNNEI. The J segment lost 2 bases and the V segment lost 8 bases, leaving 8 bases of the junction unmatched. A word on this clone: Its antigen is not known.

The method was immunoSEQ multiplex PCR; TCRdb's version includes in-frame clones alone and lacks a portion of them. This table has 96,000 or so clones, around nine tenths appearing once. This chain joins TRBV2 and TRBJ2-5; 7 positions match TRBD1. The TCR was taken from a human donor who received an intestinal transplant. The material sequenced was unstimulated CD4+ T cells sorted from spleen or lymph node cells, taken before intestinal transplant. CDR3 region: CASGRDRLQETQYF. The CDR3 region has the DNA TGTGCCAGCGGCCGGGACAGATTGCAAGAGACCCAGTACTTC.